These T cell receptor beta chains were read from a single sample in a study of neurological immune-mediated disorders. TCRdb called the 5' RACE reads again in MiXCR, with one record for every CDR3 protein. In the table there are 20,000 to 25,000 distinct CDR3 sequences, roughly 15% of which are singletons. Sequencing was carried out using PBMCs. The receptors were sampled from a female donor with HTLV-1-associated myelopathy (HAM/TSP). The CDR3 runs from the conserved cysteine through the conserved F or W. A D gene is named only where the DNA matches it firmly. Size is stated for part of the rows, as once, few or many counts, or as a class when the clone is expanded.

size,J,V,D,DNA,CDR3
few,TRBJ2-7,TRBV20-1,.,TGCAGTGCTAGCGGATTACCTACGACGCAGTACTTC,CSASGLPTTQYF
many,TRBJ2-3,TRBV5-5,.,TGTGCCAGCAGCTTGCAGAGCACAGATACGCAGTATTTT,CASSLQSTDTQYF
many,TRBJ2-2,TRBV12-5,.,TGTGCTAGTGGTTTGGTACAGGGCGCGAACACCGGGGAGCTGTTTTTT,CASGLVQGANTGELFF
many,TRBJ2-7,TRBV20-1,.,TGCAGTGCAAAACAACCGGGGCCGCCGAGCGAGCAGTACTTC,CSAKQPGPPSEQYF
.,TRBJ2-1,TRBV20-1,.,TGCAGTGCTAGTAACACCGGGGTGCAGTTCTTC,CSASNTGVQFF
many,TRBJ2-5,TRBV6-5,.,TGTGCCAGCAGTTACCGGCGGGGGCCGCAAGAGACCCAGTACTTC,CASSYRRGPQETQYF
many,TRBJ2-3,TRBV5-1,.,TGCGCCAGCAGCTACACCAGCGGGGATACGCAGTATTTT,CASSYTSGDTQYF
many,TRBJ2-3,TRBV20-1,TRBD1,TGCAGTGCTAAGGTCACGACAGGGAGCCCCTATACGCAGTATTTT,CSAKVTTGSPYTQYF
many,TRBJ2-3,TRBV20-1,.,TGCAGTGCTAGAAATCCCCCTGACATGACAGATACGCAGTATTTT,CSARNPPDMTDTQYF
.,TRBJ2-5,TRBV13,TRBD2,TGTGCCAGCAGCTTAGAAGCTAGCGGGAGGGGAGAGACCCAGTACTTC,CASSLEASGRGETQYF
many,TRBJ1-5,TRBV20-1,.,TGCAGTGCTCGACCTAGCCTGAATCAGCCCCAGCATTTT,CSARPSLNQPQHF
many,TRBJ1-3,TRBV20-1,.,TGCAGTGCCTACGACAGCGCAGGAAACACCATATATTTT,CSAYDSAGNTIYF
many,TRBJ1-2,TRBV29-1,.,TGCAGCGTCCGGGACTTCAACTATGGCTACACCTTC,CSVRDFNYGYTF
many,TRBJ1-1,TRBV20-1,.,TGCAGTGCTAGAGATGCGGTGAACACTGAAGCTTTCTTT,CSARDAVNTEAFF
many,TRBJ2-7,TRBV29-1,TRBD2,TGCAGCGTTAGGGAGCTAGCGGGATACAACGAGCAGTACTTC,CSVRELAGYNEQYF
many,TRBJ1-2,TRBV20-1,.,TGCAGTGCTGTCCTCACAGGGATCTATGGCTACACCTTC,CSAVLTGIYGYTF
many,TRBJ1-4,TRBV20-1,.,TGCAGTGCTAGAGATATGGGCAGCGTTGCAACTAATGAAAAACTGTTTTTT,CSARDMGSVATNEKLFF
many,TRBJ2-7,TRBV7-2,TRBD2,TGTGCCAGCAGCCCCGGGGGGGACCTCTACGAGCAGTACTTC,CASSPGGDLYEQYF
.,TRBJ1-3,TRBV4-1,.,TGCGCCAGCAGCCACGTTGGCAGGGTGGCTTTTGGAAACACCATATATTTT,CASSHVGRVAFGNTIYF
many,TRBJ2-2,TRBV12-3/TRBV12-4,TRBD1,TGTGCCAGCAGGGCGGGACAGGGGATTACCGGGGAGCTGTTTTTT,CASRAGQGITGELFF
many,TRBJ2-4,TRBV19,.,TGTGCCAGTAGTATATCCCCAGTAGCCAAAAACATTCAGTACTTC,CASSISPVAKNIQYF
.,TRBJ2-1,TRBV5-1,TRBD2,TGCGCCAGCCGCGGCTCTAGCGGGAACAATGAGCAGTTCTTC,CASRGSSGNNEQFF
.,TRBJ1-2,TRBV7-9,.,TGTGCCAGCGCCCCTCCGGGTAACTATGGCTACACCTTC,CASAPPGNYGYTF
many,TRBJ1-6,TRBV13,.,TGTGCCAGCAGCTTAGGCGGAAGCAATTCACCCCTCCACTTT,CASSLGGSNSPLHF
medium-sized,TRBJ2-3,TRBV20-1,TRBD1,TGCAGTGCCAGGGGGCTAGATACGCAGTATTTT,CSARGLDTQYF
medium-sized,TRBJ1-1,TRBV12-3/TRBV12-4,TRBD1,TGTGCCAGCAGTTTAGTCTCTCCGGGACAGGGGGCAAAGAACACTGAAGCTTTCTTT,CASSLVSPGQGAKNTEAFF
.,TRBJ2-1,TRBV20-1,TRBD1,TGCAGTGAACGGGACAGCTCCTACAATGAGCAGTTCTTC,CSERDSSYNEQFF
many,TRBJ1-2,TRBV29-1,.,TGCAGCGCCGAAAGGGCTCCTAACTATGGCTACACCTTC,CSAERAPNYGYTF
many,TRBJ1-5,TRBV12-3/TRBV12-4,.,TGTGCCAGCAGCTCTTGGACCCACCAGCCCCAGCATTTT,CASSSWTHQPQHF
many,TRBJ2-5,TRBV5-6,.,TGTGCCAGCAGCGAGACTCAGGAACAAGAGACCCAGTACTTC,CASSETQEQETQYF
.,TRBJ2-5,TRBV20-1,.,TGCAGTGCCATCCAGTCTAGCATGGAGACCCAGTACTTC,CSAIQSSMETQYF
many,TRBJ1-2,TRBV28,.,TGTGCCAGCAGTGGGCTATTCCAGGCAGGATTACATTTCTACACCTTC,CASSGLFQAGLHFYTF
.,TRBJ2-1,TRBV11-3,TRBD2,TGTGCCAGCAGCTTAGGAGGACTAGCGGGGGCGGAGCAGTTCTTC,CASSLGGLAGAEQFF
many,TRBJ1-4,TRBV7-9,TRBD1,TGTGCCAGCAGCACCCCGAGGGGACAGGGGGCTAATGAAAAACTGTTTTTT,CASSTPRGQGANEKLFF
many,TRBJ2-7,TRBV9,.,TGTGCCAGCAGCGTAGAATGGGGAGCCTACGAGCAGTACTTC,CASSVEWGAYEQYF
many,TRBJ1-2,TRBV6-5,.,TGTGCCAGCAGTTACAGGGACTATGGCTACACCTTC,CASSYRDYGYTF
.,TRBJ2-1,TRBV11-2,TRBD1,TGTGCCAGCAGCTTCCACCGGGACAGGCTTCAGGCGAGCGGCAATGAGCAGTTCTTC,CASSFHRDRLQASGNEQFF
many,TRBJ2-2,TRBV20-1,TRBD2,TGCAGTGCTCCGCGGAGGGGCCGACTAGCGGAAGACACCGGGGAGCTGTTTTTT,CSAPRRGRLAEDTGELFF
many,TRBJ2-3,TRBV20-1,TRBD2,TGCAGTGCTAGTTGGGGTAGTGGAGGCGGGGGGTTAACAGATACGCAGTATTTT,CSASWGSGGGGLTDTQYF
medium-sized,TRBJ2-7,TRBV29-1,.,TGCAGCGTTGAAGGAAGCTCCTACGAGCAGTACTTC,CSVEGSSYEQYF
many,TRBJ1-2,TRBV29-1,.,TGCAGCGTTGAAGATACGGGCAGGGGTAACTATGGCTACACCTTC,CSVEDTGRGNYGYTF
many,TRBJ2-7,TRBV7-2,TRBD2,TGTGCCAGCAGCTTAGGGGCTAGCGGGTACGAGCAGTACTTC,CASSLGASGYEQYF
many,TRBJ2-5,TRBV5-1,.,TGCGCCAGCAGCTTTCAGTTAGGACGGGGACAAGAGACCCAGTACTTC,CASSFQLGRGQETQYF
medium-sized,TRBJ1-2,TRBV28,.,TGTGCCAGCTCCCAGGGTACCTATGGCTACACCTTC,CASSQGTYGYTF
many,TRBJ2-5,TRBV7-2,.,TGTGCCAGCAATGCAGTTGTAGGGGGGGGAGGAGAGACCCAGTACTTC,CASNAVVGGGGETQYF
.,TRBJ1-2,TRBV7-2,TRBD1,TGTGCCAGCAGCAAGGGACAGTTATTAGGCTACACCTTC,CASSKGQLLGYTF
medium-sized,TRBJ2-7,TRBV20-1,TRBD2,TGCAGTGCTAGAGATTGGGGCGGGGGGTCCTACGAGCAGTACTTC,CSARDWGGGSYEQYF
many,TRBJ2-5,TRBV7-9,TRBD1,TGTGCCAGCAGCTTGTTTCCGGACAGGGGCCAAGAGACCCAGTACTTC,CASSLFPDRGQETQYF